The 30 T cell receptor beta chains listed next were all sequenced from one sample in a study of shared clonotypes between healthy human individuals. Profiling relied on immunoSEQ multiplex PCR, and the TCRdb table lists in-frame clones only, not all of them. The repertoire holds over a million clones, with around 78% as singletons. The sequenced sample consisted of memory CD4+ T cells from PBMCs. Stated subset: CD45RA-negative fraction. All receptors derive from a man aged 18 to 35 in good health. Some clones in this sample may be carry-over from other donors' samples.

The chain uses TRBV5-1 and TRBJ2-5, with no clear D. The germline V gene has CDR1 SGHRS and CDR2 YFSETQ. CDR3 length: 14 residues. Trimming cost V 0 bases and J 0 bases, with 6 bases left between them. CDR3 DNA: TGCGCCAGCAGCTTGGATCCAAACCAAGAGACCCAGTACTTC. The encoded protein is CASSLDPNQETQYF.

In regard to this clone: This same CDR3 is encoded by further DNA sequences in the sample. This rearrangement joins TRBV5-1 to TRBJ1-1; no clear D gene. This CDR3 is built from 13 residues. Germline-derived CDR1 and CDR2 are SGHRS and YFSETQ. Trimming took off 2 bases at V and 2 bases at J, with 7 bases between the two ends. CDR3 DNA: TGCGCCAGCAGCTTAAGTTCCAACACTGAAGCTTTCTTT. This codes for CASSLSSNTEAFF.

This clone has more than one count but fewer than ten. V usage is TRBV20-1 and J usage is TRBJ2-7; the D is unclear. The CDR3 is 11 residues long. V lost 6 bases, J lost 5 bases, and 11 bases lay in between. CDR1 is DFQATT, CDR2 SNEGSKA, per germline (reference sequence). CDR3 DNA: TGCAGTGCAACCTCTTGGAACGAGCAGTACTTC. Residues: CSATSWNEQYF.

This chain uses TRBV6-5 with TRBJ1-4; maybe TRBD1 (5 bases). CDR1 and CDR2 from the germline V gene are MNHEY and SVGAGI. The CDR3 contains 14 residues. Trimming removed 6 bases from V and 7 bases from J, with 15 bases in between. The CDR3 DNA is TGTGCCAGCAGCAAGCAGGGTCTGAGTGAAAAACTGTTTTTT. Translated: CASSKQGLSEKLFF.

CDR3 in DNA: TGTGCCTGGAGTGCGACCGGGACTAGCGGGACCGGGGAGCTGTTTTTT. This sequence encodes CAWSATGTSGTGELFF. The chain recombines TRBV30 with TRBJ2-2, with 12 bases matching TRBD2. The length of the CDR3 is 16 residues. Germline V gene data show CDR1 as GTSNPN and CDR2 as SVGIG (reference sequence). J was trimmed by 5 bases and V by 1 base; bases with no gene match: 5.

The chain employs TRBV5-1 and TRBJ1-1, with 7 bases aligning to TRBD1. The length of the CDR3 is 15 residues. Looked up from germline, CDR1 is SGHRS and CDR2 is YFSETQ. J gave up 7 bases and V 4 bases, and 13 bases lay outside the gene matches. CDR3 residues: CASSLQGVPTGEAFF. DNA for the CDR3: TGCGCCAGCAGCCTGCAGGGGGTACCAACCGGTGAAGCTTTCTTT.

This clone was recorded once. The chain couples TRBV19 to TRBJ2-2, with a weak D call TRBD1 (6 bases). The CDR3 has 15 residues. With 1 base removed from V and 3 bases from J, the gap between germline ends came to 9 bases. Germline V CDR1 and CDR2: LNHDA, SQIVND (reference sequence). The CDR3 nucleotides read TGTGCCAGTAGTATAGTCAGGACAGACACCGGGGAGCTGTTTTTT. This gives the protein CASSIVRTDTGELFF.

This rearrangement joins TRBV7-3 to TRBJ2-1, with no clear D. CDR1 is SGHTA and CDR2 is FQGTGA in the germline V gene. The CDR3 covers 14 residues. With 5 bases removed from V and 0 bases from J, the gap between germline ends came to 8 bases. CDR3 in DNA: TGTGCCAGCAGCCCGTCGTCCTCCTACAATGAGCAGTTCTTC. This gives the protein CASSPSSSYNEQFF.

Only one count was recorded for this clone. This chain joins TRBV29-1 and TRBJ2-7; 11 bases align to TRBD2. Germline values: CDR1 SQVTM, CDR2 ANQGSEA. V shed 6 bases, J shed 6 bases, and the junction held 19 bases outside the gene matches. The CDR3 runs to 17 residues. The CDR3 DNA follows: TGCAGCGTGGGCCACGTACCTAGCGGGGGGAGATGGCGCGAGCAGTACTTC. Translated, it gives CSVGHVPSGGRWREQYF.

The chain uses TRBV11-2 and TRBJ2-1; possibly TRBD1 for D (6 bases). V gave up 3 bases and J gave up 6 bases, with 12 bases separating them. CDR1 and CDR2 (germline): SGHAT, FQNNGV. This CDR3 region has 14 residues. The CDR3 nucleotides are TGTGCCAGCAGCTTGTACAGGGACATCAATGAGCAGTTCTTC. It is translated as CASSLYRDINEQFF.

This chain links TRBV5-1 with TRBJ2-3; a possible D gene is TRBD2 (5 bases). Germline CDR1 is SGHRS and CDR2 is YFSETQ. V lost 0 bases to trimming and J lost 5 bases, with 7 bases between them. The CDR3 loop spans 13 amino acids. In DNA form, the CDR3 reads TGCGCCAGCAGCTTGGAAGGGAGAGATACGCAGTATTTT. This gives the protein CASSLEGRDTQYF.

The rearrangement links TRBV9 to TRBJ1-3; TRBD1 is a possible D gene (6 bases). V gave up 0 bases and J gave up 0 bases, with 10 bases separating them. CDR1 SGDLS and CDR2 YYNGEE come from the germline V gene. CDR3 size: 16 residues. The CDR3 nucleotides are TGTGCCAGCAGCGTAGACCCACAGGGCTCTGGAAACACCATATATTTT. Translation gives CASSVDPQGSGNTIYF. The full variable domain, rest sourced from reference TRBV9 and TRBJ1-3, is DSGVTQTPKHLITATGQRVTLRCSPRSGDLSVYWYQQSLDQGLQFLIQYYNGEERAKGNILERFSAQQFPDLHSELNLSSLELGDSALYFCASSVDPQGSGNTIYFGEGSWLTVV.

The chain employs TRBV4-1 and TRBJ2-3; D uncertain. CDR1 MGHRA and CDR2 YSYEKL come from the germline V gene. Trimming took off 0 bases at V and 6 bases at J, with 13 bases between the two ends. The CDR3 has 15 residues. The CDR3 region is CASSQDLNPRDTQYF. DNA of the CDR3: TGCGCCAGCAGCCAAGACCTAAACCCGAGGGATACGCAGTATTTT.

The V call is TRBV5-1, the J call TRBJ2-5; no clear D. The CDR3 runs 14 residues. The germline V and J ends were trimmed by 3 bases and 4 bases, with 13 bases remaining between them. Germline CDR1 and CDR2: SGHRS and YFSETQ. In nucleotides, the CDR3 is TGCGCCAGCAGCTGGACGCTCTCAAGAGAGACCCAGTACTTC. This encodes CASSWTLSRETQYF.

V and J are TRBV5-1 and TRBJ2-3, with TRBD2 as a possible D gene (5 bases). The CDR3 has 16 residues. V was shortened by 1 base and J by 3 bases, with 15 bases between the two germline ends. Germline V gene data show CDR1 as SGHRS and CDR2 as YFSETQ. The CDR3 DNA sequence: TGCGCCAGCAGCTTGACCGGAGGTCAGGAAACAGATACGCAGTATTTT. Residues: CASSLTGGQETDTQYF.

Remarks on this clone: Different DNA sequences within this sample yield the same CDR3. This sequence joins TRBV7-2 and TRBJ1-2; D perhaps matches TRBD1 (6 bases). Trimming removed 5 bases at V and 6 bases at J, with 13 bases between. This CDR3 has 13 amino acids. CDR1 SGHTA and CDR2 FQGNSA come from the germline V gene. The CDR3 loop reads CASSPDRRDGYTF. For the CDR3, the DNA is TGTGCCAGCAGCCCAGACAGGAGGGATGGCTACACCTTC.

The gene calls are TRBV10-1 and TRBJ1-3; unclear D gene. Germline V CDR1 and CDR2: WNHNN, SYGVQD (reference sequence). The CDR3 is 15 residues long. V lost 3 bases and J lost 0, with 9 bases in between. CDR3 residues: CASSDHRSSGNTIYF. The CDR3 DNA is TGCGCCAGCAGTGACCATAGAAGCTCTGGAAACACCATATATTTT.

The chain joins TRBV4-1 to TRBJ2-1; D perhaps matches TRBD2 (6 bases). Germline assignment: CDR1 MGHRA and CDR2 YSYEKL. V was pared by 4 bases and J by 1 base, with 14 bases between. This CDR3 has 16 residues. The CDR3, as DNA: TGCGCCAGCAGCCTGGGCGGGACTCGTTCCTACAATGAGCAGTTCTTC. As protein: CASSLGGTRSYNEQFF.

This chain connects TRBV6-6 to TRBJ1-1; a weak D match, TRBD1 (5 bases). The CDR3 has 12 residues. V was cut by 6 bases and J by 10 bases, with 15 bases left in between. In germline, CDR1 is MNHNY, CDR2 SVGAGI (reference sequence). The CDR3 bases are TGTGCCAGCAGACTACAGGAGGGGTTAGCTTTCTTT. Residues: CASRLQEGLAFF.

The rearrangement joins TRBV11-3 to TRBJ2-1; 7 bases map to TRBD2. J lost 0 bases, V lost 5 bases, and 4 bases had no gene match. The CDR3 extends over 15 amino acids. The V gene's germline CDR1 is SGHNT and CDR2 YENEEA. The CDR3 DNA follows: TGTGCCAGCAGCCCAAGCGGGAACTCCTACAATGAGCAGTTCTTC. Protein: CASSPSGNSYNEQFF.

V usage is TRBV29-1 and J usage is TRBJ2-5; 13 nucleotides align to TRBD2. Germline V gene data show CDR1 as SQVTM and CDR2 as ANQGSEA. J lost 7 bases, V lost 3 bases, and 5 bases had no gene match. The CDR3 has 14 amino acids. In DNA, the CDR3 is TGCAGCGTTGATCCCACTAGCGGGGGGGGGACCCAGTACTTC. It specifies CSVDPTSGGGTQYF.

Of note for this clone: At one end the junction does not follow the germline gene, possibly because of a read error. This chain joins TRBV10-3 and TRBJ2-3, with TRBD2 identical over 10 bases. Germline V gene data show CDR1 as ENHRY and CDR2 as SYGVKD. There are 18 residues in the CDR3. The chain's CDR3 is CAISDNKREGFSTGTQYF. CDR3 DNA sequence: TGTGCCATCAGTGATAATAAGCGGGAGGGCTTCAGCACAGGTACGCAGTATTTT.

The gene calls are TRBV6-6 and TRBJ2-1; perhaps TRBD2 as D (5 bases). The CDR3 runs to 16 residues. Germline CDR1 MNHNY, CDR2 SVGAGI (reference sequence). V gave up 4 bases and J gave up 4 bases, with 17 bases separating them. CDR3 residues: CASSSARPDSYNEQFF. The DNA of the CDR3 is TGTGCCAGCAGTTCTGCTCGACCGGACTCTTACAATGAGCAGTTCTTC.

This sequence joins TRBV7-2 and TRBJ1-1; TRBD1 aligns across 7 bases. The CDR3 has 14 residues. CDR1 and CDR2 (germline): SGHTA, FQGNSA. Trimming cost V 3 bases and J 7 bases; bases outside gene matches: 8. CDR3 residues: CASSLMGQGVEAFF. In nucleotides, the CDR3 is TGTGCCAGCAGCTTGATGGGGCAGGGGGTTGAAGCTTTCTTT. Supplemented by reference TRBV7-2 and TRBJ1-1, the full variable domain reads GAGVSQSPSNKVTEKGKDVELRCDPISGHTALYWYRQSLGQGLEFLIYFQGNSAPDKSGLPSDRFSAERTGGSVSTLTIQRTQQEDSAVYLCASSLMGQGVEAFFGQGTRLTVV.

Written as DNA, the CDR3 is TGTGCCAGCACGAACAGGGGTTACAATGAGCAGTTCTTC. As protein: CASTNRGYNEQFF. The chain is built from TRBV6-5 and TRBJ2-1; 7 nucleotides agree with TRBD1. Germline V gene sequence: CDR1 MNHEY, CDR2 SVGAGI. Germline trimming cut 7 bases from V and 4 bases from J; bases unmatched to any gene: 4. This CDR3 has 13 residues.

Of note for this clone: Other nucleotide sequences from this sample produce the same CDR3. The rearrangement links TRBV5-4 to TRBJ2-3; 7 bases are shared with TRBD2. The V gene's germline CDR1 is SGHNT and CDR2 YYREEE (reference sequence). V lost 2 bases, J lost 0 bases, and 3 bases stayed unmatched. The CDR3 has 15 residues. CDR3 in DNA: TGTGCCAGCAGCTTAGCTAGCGGCAGCACAGATACGCAGTATTTT. Translating it yields CASSLASGSTDTQYF.

This chain links TRBV7-8 with TRBJ2-1, with 15 bases lining up with TRBD2. The length of the CDR3 is 19 residues. Germline CDR1 reads SGHVS; CDR2 reads FQNEAQ. The V gene end was trimmed by 1 base and the J gene end by 2 bases; junction bases not matched to a gene: 6. CDR3 coding DNA: TGTGCCAGCAGCTTAGATGGACTAGCGGGAGGGCCTGCCTACAATGAGCAGTTCTTC. Translated, it gives CASSLDGLAGGPAYNEQFF.

The rearrangement links TRBV6-1 to TRBJ1-2; the match to TRBD1 covers 9 bases. Germline V lookup: CDR1 MNHNS, CDR2 SASEGT. The CDR3 consists of 14 residues. The J segment lost 7 bases and the V segment lost 6 bases, leaving 9 bases of the junction unmatched. The CDR3 is CASRGQGNFFGYTF. The DNA for the CDR3 is TGTGCCAGCAGGGGACAGGGAAACTTTTTTGGCTACACCTTC.

The chain couples TRBV6-5 to TRBJ2-1; the D gene is possibly TRBD2 (6 bases). This CDR3 has 16 residues. Germline CDR1 reads MNHEY; CDR2 reads SVGAGI. V lost 4 bases, J lost 3 bases, and 16 bases lay in between. CDR3: CASSFLAGTLYNEQFF. CDR3 bases: TGTGCCAGCAGTTTCCTGGCGGGAACCCTCTACAATGAGCAGTTCTTC.

J is TRBJ1-3 and V is TRBV4-2; the D gene is possibly TRBD1 (6 bases). From germline, CDR1 is LGHNA and CDR2 YNFKEQ. The CDR3 runs 17 residues. V was shortened by 1 base and J by 4 bases, with 17 bases between the two germline ends. The CDR3 bases are TGTGCCAGCAGCCAAGTCCGGGGGCTCCTCGGGGGAAACACCATATATTTT. Residues: CASSQVRGLLGGNTIYF.